These 12 T cell receptor beta chains share one sample of origin, sequenced in a study of OX40 agonist ivuxolimab in advanced cancers. Some clones are missing from TCRdb's copy, which holds only in-frame ones; the method was immunoSEQ multiplex PCR. The sample includes tens of thousands of clones, about 88% of them seen just once. Specimen: CD4+ or CD8+ T cells sorted from blood, collected in a trial of the OX40 agonist ivuxolimab. The receptors originated from an adult with an advanced solid tumor such as melanoma, head and neck, liver or kidney cancer.

The sample holds one count of this clone. The chain has TRBV2 and TRBJ1-1, with unresolved D. The CDR3 contains 14 residues. Trimming took off 6 bases at V and 4 bases at J, with 15 bases between the two ends. Germline CDR1 is SNHLY and CDR2 is FYNNEI. The CDR3 spells CASRGPGMVTEAFF. CDR3 bases: TGTGCCAGCAGAGGACCGGGTATGGTCACTGAAGCTTTCTTT.

The chain joins TRBV7-2 to TRBJ2-7; no firm D call. Germline V gene sequence: CDR1 SGHTA, CDR2 FQGNSA. V was clipped by 3 bases and J by 2 bases, with 8 bases between them. The CDR3 has 13 amino acids. The CDR3 sequence: CASSLSPPYEQYF. The CDR3 DNA reads TGTGCCAGCAGCTTGTCCCCTCCCTACGAGCAGTACTTC.

The rearrangement uses TRBV28 and TRBJ1-1, with D hard to call. Trimming took 3 bases from V and 1 from J, leaving 9 bases between them. Germline V lookup: CDR1 MDHEN, CDR2 SYDVKM. CDR3 length: 14 amino acids. In DNA, the CDR3 is TGTGCCAGCAGTTTGATCCGGGCGAACACTGAAGCTTTCTTT. Protein sequence: CASSLIRANTEAFF. The whole variable domain, remainder taken from reference TRBV28 and TRBJ1-1, is DVKVTQSSRYLVKRTGEKVFLECVQDMDHENMFWYRQDPGLGLRLIYFSYDVKMKEKGDIPEGYSVSREKKERFSLILESASTNQTSMYLCASSLIRANTEAFFGQGTRLTVV.

This sequence joins TRBV7-9 and TRBJ1-4; D gene uncertain. Trimming pared 6 bases from V and 6 bases from J, leaving 14 bases between. CDR1 SEHNR and CDR2 FQNEAQ come from the germline V gene (reference sequence). CDR3 length equals 14 residues. The CDR3 loop reads CASSLLEGYEKLFF. The CDR3 coding sequence is TGTGCCAGCAGTCTTTTGGAGGGCTATGAAAAACTGTTTTTT. Full variable domain (missing parts from reference TRBV7-9 and TRBJ1-4): DTGVSQNPRHKITKRGQNVTFRCDPISEHNRLYWYRQTLGQGPEFLTYFQNEAQLEKSRLLSDRFSAERPKGSFSTLEIQRTEQGDSAMYLCASSLLEGYEKLFFGSGTQLSVL.

The CDR3 region is CASSLSLGQGLNTQYF. Here the CDR3 DNA reads TGTGCCAGCAGCTTAAGTTTAGGACAGGGGTTGAATACGCAGTATTTT. The chain recombines TRBV7-8 with TRBJ2-3; 9 bases line up with TRBD1. CDR3 length: 16 residues. Trimming removed 2 bases from V and 7 bases from J; junction bases left unmatched: 10. CDR1 is SGHVS, CDR2 FQNEAQ, per germline.

The rearrangement links TRBV19 to TRBJ1-5, with 9 bases that match TRBD1. Germline lookup yields CDR1 LNHDA and CDR2 SQIVND (reference sequence). The CDR3 runs to 16 residues. V lost 6 bases, J lost 2 bases, and 8 bases stayed unmatched. CDR3 sequence reads: CASRSLRQGGNQPQHF. CDR3 in DNA: TGTGCCAGTAGGTCCCTACGACAGGGGGGCAATCAGCCCCAGCATTTT.

The chain couples TRBV9 to TRBJ1-5; D perhaps matches TRBD1 (6 bases). The CDR3 contains 13 residues. V was trimmed by 2 bases and J by 7 bases, leaving 10 bases between them. Germline V CDR1 and CDR2: SGDLS, YYNGEE. CDR3 region: CASSVSGGQPQHF. CDR3 nucleotide sequence: TGTGCCAGCAGCGTGTCCGGGGGCCAGCCCCAGCATTTT.

This clone came up a few times. The genes are TRBV30 and TRBJ1-1; 9 nucleotides align to TRBD1. V shed 5 bases and J 5 bases; nucleotides not matched to a gene: 6. The germline V gene encodes CDR1 GTSNPN and CDR2 SVGIG (reference sequence). This CDR3 comprises 13 residues. The CDR3 DNA reads as TGTGCCTGGGGGGGGACAGGGCGAACTGAAGCTTTCTTT. Amino acids: CAWGGTGRTEAFF.

The gene calls are TRBV30 and TRBJ2-3, with no clear D. The CDR3 sequence is 12 residues long. Trimming cost V 2 bases and J 2 bases, with 5 bases left between them. Germline V CDR1 and CDR2: GTSNPN, SVGIG (reference sequence). The CDR3 nucleotides read TGTGCCTGGAGTCCTCCCACAGATACGCAGTATTTT. Translated, it gives CAWSPPTDTQYF.

This chain connects TRBV19 to TRBJ2-5; 9 bases map to TRBD2. The CDR3 is 16 residues long. The V gene end was trimmed by 3 bases and the J gene end by 7 bases; junction bases not matched to a gene: 12. Germline values: CDR1 LNHDA, CDR2 SQIVND (reference sequence). CDR3 sequence: CASSMGVAGVSWTQYF. CDR3 nucleotides: TGTGCCAGTAGTATGGGGGTAGCGGGGGTCTCATGGACCCAGTACTTC.

The chain links TRBV6-5 to TRBJ1-5, with 7 bases fitting TRBD1. CDR3 size: 15 residues. With 4 bases clipped from V and 5 bases from J, the junction kept 8 bases outside the gene matches. Germline V gene sequence: CDR1 MNHEY, CDR2 SVGAGI. CDR3 loop: CASSSTRTGYQPQHF. DNA of the CDR3: TGTGCCAGCAGTTCTACACGGACAGGTTATCAGCCCCAGCATTTT.

The V gene is TRBV18, the J gene TRBJ1-2; D not resolved. Germline CDR1 is KGHSH and CDR2 is LQKENI. This CDR3 contains 14 residues. V was clipped by 5 bases and J by 4 bases, with 14 bases between them. The CDR3 loop is CASSSYRGSYGYTF. The CDR3 coding sequence is TGTGCCAGCTCATCTTATCGCGGGAGCTATGGCTACACCTTC.